This T cell receptor beta chain came from a study of T cell responses to AZD1222 COVID-19 vaccine (dated by TCRdb to about 2021). Regarding the study in general: TCR sequencing covered 233 trial participants: 200 to 210 given two doses of AZD1222 and 26 given two doses of MenACWY control vaccine. Trial participants were enrolled into age subgroups of 18-55, 56-69 and 70-plus years, which contained around 150, 29 and 61 TCR-sequenced participants, respectively. Broader findings and caveats from the paper: Reportedly, almost half of the unique spike-specific TCRs recognized epitopes lying outside the regions that are mutated in the B.1.351 and B.1.1.7 variants. The 56-69-year group was small, and its depth increase did not reach significance, likely because of low power. Vaccine-associated CD4 TCRs spanned the whole spike protein, with dominant responses in regions 160-218 and 743-854. Only 5 to 7 AZD1222 recipients were SARS-CoV-2 seropositive at baseline, limiting conclusions about previously exposed vaccinees. Most participants were white British and females outnumbered males, and the authors suggested that clonal diversity may have been underestimated. After two AZD1222 doses, both the breadth and the depth of spike-specific TCRs were significantly higher than at day 0 and than in MenACWY recipients. No day 14 peak-response samples were available, so repertoires were characterized only after the peak T cell response.

The CDR3 regions of human TCRbeta chains were subjected to immunosequencing. In the source study's methods: TCRs in the repertoires were compared against a reference library of SARS-CoV-2-specific TCRs that had been generated with the MIRA antigen-specificity platform. Breadth was defined as the fraction of unique TCRs that were SARS-CoV-2-associated. Depth was defined as the fraction of total T cells that were SARS-CoV-2-associated. Using the MIRA data, each spike-specific TCR was mapped to the spike region that the TCR reacts to and placed in a CD4 or CD8 class. Log10-transformed breadth and depth values were compared by one-way ANOVA with Sidak's multiple comparisons tests. Not all clones reach the TCRdb copy of this immuneACCESS table, which keeps in-frame sequences only. Checked studies attribute under half of the gap to unresolved V genes and leave the rest unexplained. The V and J calls and clone size were taken over from that table, and D and trimming were inferred from the DNA. This sample has about 79,000 clones in its table, and 92% of those were observed once. 7% to 8.5% of the sample is held by the ten biggest clonotypes.

As concerns this clone: The target of this receptor is not known. Base qualities are not provided; no much larger clone lies one nucleotide away.

Taken from cysteine to phenylalanine, the CDR3 has 15 residues. Left in the record is the CDR3 DNA by itself, 45 bases read in frame from the first base. V is clipped by 3 bases and J by 8 bases, and the sequence between their germline boundaries is 16 bases long. For CDR1 and CDR2, the germline V gene lists KGHSH and LQKENI. This specimen's time point label, per the study, means: baseline before first vaccination. This specimen's treatment or condition label, per the study, means: meningococcal conjugate vaccine given as trial control. Vaccinee samples were obtained from the UK trials COV001 and COV002, which included a single-blind randomized controlled phase 2/3 trial of AZD1222 (ChAdOx1 nCoV-19) in healthy adults. Trial participant PBMC samples were collected at day 0 and day 28 after the second dose for TCRbeta chain sequencing.

Sequenced material: peripheral blood, taken on day 0 of MenACWY control vaccination. This chain is built from TRBV18 and TRBJ1-4, with TRBD1 as a weak D call on 5 bases. This TCR derives from an adult in good health. The CDR3 region has the sequence CASSPTEGASEKLFF. The base sequence is TGTGCCAGCTCACCCACGGAAGGGGCATCCGAAAAACTGTTTTTT.